This T cell receptor beta chain was observed in a study of shared clonotypes between healthy human individuals. Study findings and constraints: It was the few donors that limited the genetic and exposure-history diversity represented. Several donors held about 5.1% of naive CD4 clonotypes in common.

The assay was immunoSEQ multiplex PCR, and TCRdb's table has in-frame clones only and misses some. The sample has approximately 87,000 clones; under 65% are singletons. Per germline, CDR1 MDHEN and CDR2 SYDVKM. V gave up 1 base and J gave up 5 bases, with 12 bases separating them. The CDR3 has 15 amino acids. Donation came from healthy HIV-negative adults that had no recent acute infections or vaccinations. On this clone itself: The antigen remains undetermined.

Sequencing was performed on memory CD8+ T cells sorted from blood. The subset denotes: CD45RO+ cells pooled with CCR7-negative TemRA cells. The rearrangement links TRBV28 to TRBJ1-5; D remains unclear. The clonotype was recovered from a man aged 25-40 years in good health. CDR3 nucleotides: TGTGCCAGCAGTTTATTCGGCGGCCCTCATCAGCCCCAGCATTTT. Protein product: CASSLFGGPHQPQHF.